This T cell receptor beta chain was found in a study of blood T cell repertoires in COVID-19. Study-wide context: Whether acute or convalescent, the COVID-19 samples came from the United States, Italy and Spain.

This clone was found a few times. Adults between roughly 18 and 90 years of age took part from about two dozen US areas. Participants' reported clinical history set cohort assignment. The protocol was immunoSEQ multiplex PCR, while the TCRdb copy is restricted to in-frame clones and leaves out a portion. The sample has about 340,000 clones, around 90% seen once; the top ten hold around 20%. V lost 6 bases to trimming and J lost 6 bases; unmatched junction nucleotides: 5. Germline-derived CDR1 and CDR2 are MRHNA and SNTAGT. This CDR3 region has 13 residues. Sequences were obtained from PBMCs or T cells enriched from blood (not recorded which). The V call is TRBV6-4, the J call TRBJ1-2; 9 positions match TRBD1. This TCR came from a woman aged 30 to 39 who had recovered from COVID-19. The CDR3 protein is CASSRTGDDGYTF. The CDR3 DNA sequence: TGTGCCAGCAGCCGGACAGGGGATGATGGCTACACCTTC.